Listed here is a single T cell receptor (beta chain). No cognate antigen has been identified for it. One base away there is no much larger clone; base qualities are not given. TCRbeta CDR3 regions were amplified from genomic DNA by means of the immunoSEQ Assay, a bias-controlled multiplex PCR. Regarding the original processing steps: Within the assay, amplification of reference gene primers was used to estimate how many nucleated cells each sample contained. Sequence reads were collapsed and filtered to measure the absolute abundance of every unique TCRbeta CDR3 rearrangement. For each sample, productive Simpson clonality was calculated as the square root of Simpson's diversity index over productive rearrangements. Sourced from immuneACCESS, this table was stored by TCRdb with only in-frame sequences that have V and J called. A share of the clones is absent; for the studies checked, an unresolved V gene accounts for under half, and the remainder has no known explanation. The DNA gave D and trimming, while V, J and clone size come from that table. The sample has about 220,000 clones on record, 82% of them singletons. Of the sample, approximately 5.6% is held by the ten largest clones.

One collaborating source in Seattle enrolled patients during active infection and followed them longitudinally through the course of disease. Each collaborating institution followed its own protocols to collect whole blood in K2EDTA tubes. For TCRbeta analysis, collaborators shipped samples in one of three forms: frozen whole blood, isolated PBMCs, or DNA extracted from either of those sample types. The sample is drawn from a study of blood T cell repertoires in COVID-19 (TCRdb year 2020). Turning to the overall study: Collaborator samples came from the United States, Italy and Spain and covered acute and convalescent phases of COVID-19. The prospective study material was composed of cDNA or gDNA derived from T cells, B-cell-depleted T cells, or PBMCs. Deeply sampled blood TCRbeta repertoires from subjects exposed to, actively infected with, or recovered from COVID-19 were included in the dataset. The repertoires were released in a freely available public database intended as a resource for research on the immune response to SARS-CoV-2. The samples were drawn from two sources: the first 160 participants of the ongoing ImmuneRACE study, and over 1,000 subjects contributed by 6 global collaborators. A de-identified subject ID, COVID-19 status, age in years and sex were almost always included in the sample metadata. Where available, HLA class I and class II types were taken from metadata supplied by the sample provider and were not determined by assay-based typing. What the study reported, not specific to this receptor: Clinical and demographic metadata were provided uncurated, with the amount varying by source and participant.

The germline V gene specifies SGDLS as CDR1 and YYNGEE as CDR2. Counted from cysteine to phenylalanine, this CDR3 has 15 amino acids. Only the CDR3 portion is preserved as DNA: 45 bases, with reading frame beginning at the first base. V ends up 2 bases short and J 3 bases short, with an unmatched junction base count of 8. The chain was built from TRBV9 and TRBJ2-7; a stretch of 7 junction bases matches TRBD2. The clonotype was recovered from a woman aged 70-85 years with COVID-19, enrolled during active disease. Sequencing used peripheral blood. Here is the DNA: TGTGCCAGCAGCGTTCAAGCGGGCGGGGGCTACGAGCAGTACTTC. It codes for CASSVQAGGGYEQYF.